Reported below is one T cell receptor (beta chain). Its antigen is unidentified. This sample was taken from a study of T cell responses to AZD1222 COVID-19 vaccine. Per germline, CDR1 LNHDA and CDR2 SQIVND (reference sequence). V trimming: 7 bases; J trimming: 4 bases; junction bases outside the gene matches: 13. This CDR3 comprises 16 residues. The data were produced by immunoSEQ multiplex PCR, yet TCRdb's version contains in-frame clones alone and is incomplete. The sample has about 150,000 clones; about 85% are singletons. Study results and caveats: In the spike-specific TCR repertoire, nearly half reportedly target unmutated variant regions. Repertoire collection took place solely once the T cell response had peaked. Seropositive status at baseline applied to only six AZD1222 recipients. Females made up more of the donors, who were largely white British, and clonal diversity may have come out too low.

This specimen consisted of peripheral blood, obtained after recovery from COVID-19. The V call is TRBV19, the J call TRBJ2-3; TRBD2 agrees at 8 bases. This receptor was identified in an adult who had recovered from COVID-19. CDR3 residues: CASTLPGLAGSDTQYF. CDR3 bases: TGTGCCAGTACCCTCCCGGGGCTAGCGGGTTCAGATACGCAGTATTTT. Combining the CDR3 with reference TRBV19 and TRBJ2-3 gives the whole variable domain DGGITQSPKYLFRKEGQNVTLSCEQNLNHDAMYWYRQDPGQGLRLIYYSQIVNDFQKGDIAEGYSVSREKKESFPLTVTSAQKNPTAFYLCASTLPGLAGSDTQYFGPGTRLTVL.